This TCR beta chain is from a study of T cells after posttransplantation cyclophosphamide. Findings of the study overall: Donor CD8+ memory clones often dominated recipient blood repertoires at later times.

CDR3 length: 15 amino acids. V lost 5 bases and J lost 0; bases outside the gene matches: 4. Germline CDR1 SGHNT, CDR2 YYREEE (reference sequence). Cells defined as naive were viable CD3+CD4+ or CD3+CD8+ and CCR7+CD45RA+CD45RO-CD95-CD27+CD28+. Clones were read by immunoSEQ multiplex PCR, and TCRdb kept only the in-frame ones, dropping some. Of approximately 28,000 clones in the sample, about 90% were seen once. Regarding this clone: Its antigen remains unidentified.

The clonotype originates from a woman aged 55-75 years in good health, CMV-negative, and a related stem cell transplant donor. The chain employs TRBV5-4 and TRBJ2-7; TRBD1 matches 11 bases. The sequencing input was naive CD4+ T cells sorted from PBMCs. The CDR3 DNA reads TGTGCCAGCAGACCCGGGACAGGGGGCTCCTACGAGCAGTACTTC. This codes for CASRPGTGGSYEQYF.